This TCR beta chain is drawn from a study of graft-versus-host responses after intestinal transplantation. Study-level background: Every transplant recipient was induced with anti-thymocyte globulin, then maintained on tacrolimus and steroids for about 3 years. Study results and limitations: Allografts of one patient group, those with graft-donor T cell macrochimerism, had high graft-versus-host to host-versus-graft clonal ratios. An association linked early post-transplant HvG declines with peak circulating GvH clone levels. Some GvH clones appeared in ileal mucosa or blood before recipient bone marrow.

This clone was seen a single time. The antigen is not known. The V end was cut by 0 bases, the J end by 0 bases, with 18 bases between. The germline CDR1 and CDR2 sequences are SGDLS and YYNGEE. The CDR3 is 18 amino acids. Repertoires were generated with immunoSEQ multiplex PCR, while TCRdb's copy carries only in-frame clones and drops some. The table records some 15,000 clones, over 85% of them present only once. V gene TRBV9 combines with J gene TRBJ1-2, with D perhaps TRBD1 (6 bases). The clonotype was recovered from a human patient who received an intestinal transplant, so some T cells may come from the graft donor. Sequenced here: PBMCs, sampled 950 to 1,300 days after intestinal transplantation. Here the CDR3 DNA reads TGTGCCAGCAGCGTAGCCCAGGGAAGGGGGAGAGCTAACTATGGCTACACCTTC. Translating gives CASSVAQGRGRANYGYTF.